The 14 T cell receptor beta chains listed next were all sequenced from one sample in a study of T cell responses to AZD1222 COVID-19 vaccine. Produced via immunoSEQ multiplex PCR; TCRdb's table is partial and in-frame only. The profile covers about 140,000 clones, with about 90% appearing a single time and approximately 5.9% taken by the ten largest. This material consisted of peripheral blood, taken 28 days after the second AZD1222 dose. Receptors originate from an adult who received the AZD1222 COVID-19 vaccine.

V gene TRBV19 combines with J gene TRBJ1-1, with TRBD1 identical over 7 bases. The junction had 14 bases not matched to a gene; V was cut back by 4 bases and J by 0 bases. The CDR3 is made up of 18 amino acids. CDR1 is LNHDA, CDR2 SQIVND, per germline (reference sequence). The CDR3 reads CASSRTRDSLPMNTEAFF. The DNA of the CDR3 is TGTGCCAGTAGTAGAACCCGGGACAGCCTACCCATGAACACTGAAGCTTTCTTT. Using reference TRBV19 and TRBJ1-1 for the parts outside the CDR3, the full variable domain is DGGITQSPKYLFRKEGQNVTLSCEQNLNHDAMYWYRQDPGQGLRLIYYSQIVNDFQKGDIAEGYSVSREKKESFPLTVTSAQKNPTAFYLCASSRTRDSLPMNTEAFFGQGTRLTVV.

The V and J genes are TRBV5-1 and TRBJ2-5, with 7 bases lining up with TRBD1. This CDR3 has 15 amino acids. Unmatched junction bases numbered 8, after V lost 4 bases and J lost 2 bases. Germline loops: CDR1 SGHRS, CDR2 YFSETQ. CDR3 DNA sequence: TGCGCCAGCAGCCAAGGGGGACAGTATCAAGAGACCCAGTACTTC. This codes for CASSQGGQYQETQYF.

This clone has a handful of counts. V and J are TRBV27 and TRBJ2-2; 7 bases align to TRBD2. Germline V gives CDR1 MNHEY, CDR2 SMNVEV (reference sequence). This CDR3 is 16 amino acids long. After removal of 4 bases from V and 1 base from J, the junction contained 6 bases not matched to a gene. The CDR3 reads CASSWSGTLNTGELFF. DNA for the CDR3: TGTGCCAGCAGTTGGAGCGGGACCCTGAACACCGGGGAGCTGTTTTTT.

Only one count was recorded for this clone. CDR3 in DNA: TGTGCCAGCAGTCTGACAGGGAACAAACTGTTTTTT. Encoded protein: CASSLTGNKLFF. The V gene is TRBV28, the J gene TRBJ1-4; the match to TRBD1 covers 7 bases. Looked up from germline, CDR1 is MDHEN and CDR2 is SYDVKM. J lost 11 bases, V lost 5 bases, and 5 bases had no gene match. CDR3 length equals 12 residues.

The V gene is TRBV7-2, the J gene TRBJ1-6; no clear D gene. Trimming cost V 3 bases and J 9 bases, with 9 bases left between them. The germline V gene encodes CDR1 SGHTA and CDR2 FQGNSA. This CDR3 has 13 residues. The CDR3 spells CASSFPLASPLHF. The CDR3 nucleotides are TGTGCCAGCAGCTTCCCTCTGGCTTCACCCCTCCACTTT.

The chain carries TRBV2 and TRBJ2-2, with D unclear. Between the trimmed V and J ends, which lost 4 bases and 0 bases, there was a span of 6 bases. Germline V gene sequence: CDR1 SNHLY, CDR2 FYNNEI. This CDR3 contains 14 residues. DNA for the CDR3: TGTGCCAGCAGTGTCCCGACGAACACCGGGGAGCTGTTTTTT. Amino acids: CASSVPTNTGELFF.

The V and J genes are TRBV9 and TRBJ1-5, with D hard to call. Germline lookup yields CDR1 SGDLS and CDR2 YYNGEE. There are 13 residues in the CDR3. The V gene lost 0 bases and the J gene lost 4 bases, with 5 bases spanning the gap. CDR3 sequence (DNA): TGTGCCAGCAGCGTAGCCTCAAATCAGCCCCAGCATTTT. Amino acid sequence: CASSVASNQPQHF.

V gene TRBV6-2 or TRBV6-3 combines with J gene TRBJ2-7; D may be TRBD1 or TRBD2 (6 bases each). In germline, CDR1 is MNHEY, CDR2 SVGEGT. The V end lost 2 bases, the J end lost 3 bases, and 8 bases lay between the germline ends. The CDR3 runs to 13 residues. The CDR3 sequence: CASSYRGDYEQYF. CDR3 nucleotide sequence: TGTGCCAGCAGTTACAGGGGGGACTACGAGCAGTACTTC.

V usage is TRBV28 and J usage is TRBJ2-2; possibly TRBD2 for D (6 bases). Looked up from germline, CDR1 is MDHEN and CDR2 is SYDVKM. Trimming cost V 7 bases and J 5 bases, with 11 bases left between them. The CDR3 spans 13 residues. The CDR3 loop reads CASIQGGTGELFF. As DNA, the CDR3 is TGTGCCAGCATCCAAGGAGGGACCGGGGAGCTGTTTTTT.

The chain recombines TRBV4-2 with TRBJ1-2, with D possibly matching TRBD1 (5 bases). CDR1 is LGHNA and CDR2 is YNFKEQ in the germline V gene. The CDR3 totals 15 residues. V was trimmed by 1 base and J by 4 bases, leaving 13 bases between them. The CDR3 is CASSQVSGQVYGYTF. CDR3 sequence (DNA): TGTGCCAGCAGCCAAGTTAGTGGACAAGTCTATGGCTACACCTTC.

The CDR3 DNA reads as TGTGCCAGCAGGCTGGACTCGAATAGCAATCAGCCCCAGCATTTT. Translating it yields CASRLDSNSNQPQHF. The chain has TRBV6-5 and TRBJ1-5, with D unclear. Germline-derived CDR1 and CDR2 are MNHEY and SVGAGI. Trimming shortened V by 6 bases and J by 0 bases, and 12 bases separated the two germline ends. This CDR3 has 15 amino acids.

The chain couples TRBV10-1 to TRBJ1-2, with D perhaps matching TRBD1 (6 bases). The CDR3 covers 12 residues. Germline CDR1 is WNHNN and CDR2 is SYGVQD (reference sequence). Trimming cost V 8 bases and J 3 bases, with 10 bases left between them. CDR3 bases: TGCGCCAGCTCGGACAGCTACTATGGCTACACCTTC. This sequence encodes CASSDSYYGYTF.

This sequence joins TRBV2 and TRBJ2-7; no clear D gene. Germline V lookup: CDR1 SNHLY, CDR2 FYNNEI. The CDR3 sequence is 12 residues long. Trimming pared 6 bases from V and 3 bases from J, leaving 9 bases between. CDR3 sequence reads: CASRDGYYEQYF. The CDR3 DNA is TGTGCCAGCAGGGACGGATACTACGAGCAGTACTTC.

The genes are TRBV4-3 and TRBJ2-1; TRBD2 matches 9 bases. CDR1 and CDR2 from the germline V gene are LGHNA and YSLEER. The CDR3 totals 15 residues. Germline trimming cut 0 bases from V and 5 bases from J; bases unmatched to any gene: 2. CDR3 bases: TGCGCCAGCAGCCAAGATCTAGCGGGGCACAATGAGCAGTTCTTC. Translating gives CASSQDLAGHNEQFF.